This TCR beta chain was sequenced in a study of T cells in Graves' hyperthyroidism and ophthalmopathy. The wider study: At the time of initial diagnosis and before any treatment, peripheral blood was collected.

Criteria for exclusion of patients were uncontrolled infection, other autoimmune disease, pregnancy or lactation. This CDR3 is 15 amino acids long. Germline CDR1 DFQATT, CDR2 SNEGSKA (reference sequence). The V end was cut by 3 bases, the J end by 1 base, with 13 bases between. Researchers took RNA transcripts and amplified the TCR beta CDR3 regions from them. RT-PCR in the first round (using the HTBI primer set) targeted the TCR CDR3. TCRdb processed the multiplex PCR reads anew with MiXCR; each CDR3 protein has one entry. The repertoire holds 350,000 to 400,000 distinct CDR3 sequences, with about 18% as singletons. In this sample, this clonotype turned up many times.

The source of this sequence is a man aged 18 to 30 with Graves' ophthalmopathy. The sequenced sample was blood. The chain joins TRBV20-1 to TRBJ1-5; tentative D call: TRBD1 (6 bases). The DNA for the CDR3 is TGCAGTGCTAGGGGGGACACCGGAAGCAATCAGCCCCAGCATTTT. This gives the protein CSARGDTGSNQPQHF.